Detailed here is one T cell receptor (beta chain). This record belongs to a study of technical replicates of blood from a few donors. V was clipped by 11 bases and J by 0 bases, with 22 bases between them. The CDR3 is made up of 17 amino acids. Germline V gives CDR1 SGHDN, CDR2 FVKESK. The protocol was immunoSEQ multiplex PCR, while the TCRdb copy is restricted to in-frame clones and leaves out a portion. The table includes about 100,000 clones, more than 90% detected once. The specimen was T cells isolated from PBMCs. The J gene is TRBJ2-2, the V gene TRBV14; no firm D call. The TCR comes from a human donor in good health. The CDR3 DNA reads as TGTGCCTCCGATCCCCAACCCTACTTCGCGAACACCGGGGAGCTGTTTTTT. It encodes CASDPQPYFANTGELFF.